The source of this T cell receptor beta chain is a study of blood T cell repertoires in COVID-19. Profiling relied on immunoSEQ multiplex PCR, and the TCRdb table lists in-frame clones only, not all of them. Of more than 90,000 clones in the sample, approximately 80% were seen once. The germline V gene has CDR1 MRHNA and CDR2 SNTAGT. V lost 6 bases, J lost 7 bases, and 13 bases lay in between. The length of the CDR3 is 13 residues. The chain uses TRBV6-4 and TRBJ2-1, with D perhaps matching TRBD1 (6 bases). Sequenced: peripheral blood. This TCR was recovered from a man aged 55 to 70 with acute or convalescent COVID-19. The CDR3, as DNA: TGTGCCAGCAGCGTCCGGGACAATAATGAGCAGTTCTTC. Translating gives CASSVRDNNEQFF.